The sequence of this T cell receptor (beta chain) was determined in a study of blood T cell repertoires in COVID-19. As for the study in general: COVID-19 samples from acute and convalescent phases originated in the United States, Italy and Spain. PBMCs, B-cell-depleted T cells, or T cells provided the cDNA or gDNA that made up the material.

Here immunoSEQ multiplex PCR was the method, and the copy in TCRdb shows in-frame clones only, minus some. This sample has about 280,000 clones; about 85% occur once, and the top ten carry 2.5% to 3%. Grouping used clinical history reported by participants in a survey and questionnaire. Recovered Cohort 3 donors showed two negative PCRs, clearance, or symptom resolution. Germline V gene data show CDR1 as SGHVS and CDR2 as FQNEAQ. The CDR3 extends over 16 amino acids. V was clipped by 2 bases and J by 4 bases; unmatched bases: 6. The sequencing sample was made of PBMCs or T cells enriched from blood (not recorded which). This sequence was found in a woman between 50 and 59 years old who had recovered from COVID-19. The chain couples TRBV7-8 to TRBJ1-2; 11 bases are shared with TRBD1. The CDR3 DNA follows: TGTGCCAGCAGCTTAACCCCGGGACAGGGGGTCTATGGCTACACCTTC. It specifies CASSLTPGQGVYGYTF.